The 13 T cell receptor beta chains presented below share a single source sample, sequenced in a study of shared clonotypes between healthy human individuals. Clones were sequenced by immunoSEQ multiplex PCR, and TCRdb holds only the in-frame ones, with some missing. The table has more than 450,000 clones, 60% to 85% seen once. Sequences were obtained from PBMCs. The source is a woman in her forties in good health. Some clones in this sample may be carry-over from other donors' samples.

The chain uses TRBV5-1 and TRBJ1-1; 8 bases align to TRBD1. J lost 10 bases, V lost 1 base, and 9 bases had no gene match. Germline V CDR1 and CDR2: SGHRS, YFSETQ. The CDR3 sequence is 14 residues long. CDR3 loop: CASSLSGQGDAAFF. The CDR3, as DNA: TGCGCCAGCAGCTTGTCCGGACAGGGCGACGCAGCTTTCTTT. Full variable domain (rest looked up from reference TRBV5-1 and TRBJ1-1): KAGVTQTPRYLIKTRGQQVTLSCSPISGHRSVSWYQQTPGQGLQFLFEYFSETQRNKGNFPGRFSGRQFSNSRSEMNVSTLELGDSALYLCASSLSGQGDAAFFGQGTRLTVV.

This chain connects TRBV5-1 to TRBJ2-3, with 7 nucleotides matching TRBD1. The CDR3 totals 16 residues. The J segment lost 0 bases and the V segment lost 4 bases, leaving 8 bases of the junction unmatched. Germline V gives CDR1 SGHRS, CDR2 YFSETQ. The chain's CDR3 is CASSMGTAASTDTQYF. Here the CDR3 DNA reads TGCGCCAGCAGCATGGGGACAGCCGCTAGCACAGATACGCAGTATTTT.

To note about this clone: With only one base between it and a far larger clone, this is likely a read error. The rearrangement joins TRBV6-5 to TRBJ2-6; D is unresolved. Trimming cost V 4 bases and J 6 bases, with 10 bases left between them. Germline CDR1 and CDR2: MNHEY and SVGAGI. The CDR3 is made up of 14 amino acids. CDR3 region: CASSSFIEANVLTF. The CDR3 region has the DNA TGTGCCAGCAGTTCGTTTATCGAGGCCAACGTCCTGACTTTC.

The chain couples TRBV4-2 to TRBJ2-2; TRBD2 aligns across 7 bases. Germline V lookup: CDR1 LGHNA, CDR2 YNFKEQ. The J segment lost 3 bases and the V segment lost 7 bases, leaving 11 bases of the junction unmatched. This CDR3 has 16 residues. In DNA, the CDR3 is TGTGCCAGCACTCCCCGGGCTAGCGGTTACACCGGGGAGCTGTTTTTT. Translation gives CASTPRASGYTGELFF.

The genes are TRBV6-6 and TRBJ1-5; no firm D call. Between the trimmed V and J ends, which lost 2 bases and 3 bases, there was a span of 14 bases. Per the germline V gene, CDR1 is MNHNY and CDR2 is SVGAGI (reference sequence). The CDR3 is 16 residues long. The CDR3 loop reads CASSYKGAQSNQPQHF. The CDR3 bases are TGTGCCAGCAGTTACAAAGGTGCACAGTCCAATCAGCCCCAGCATTTT.

In this sample, this clone turned up many times. V gene TRBV2 combines with J gene TRBJ2-1; 9 nucleotides agree with TRBD1. The CDR3 runs to 15 residues. V shed 5 bases and J 3 bases; nucleotides not matched to a gene: 5. CDR1 SNHLY and CDR2 FYNNEI come from the germline V gene. CDR3 DNA sequence: TGTGCCAGCAGTCCAGACAGGGGGTACTACAATGAGCAGTTCTTC. Translated, it gives CASSPDRGYYNEQFF.

The chain carries TRBV28 and TRBJ1-1; 7 bases line up with TRBD1. Germline CDR1 MDHEN, CDR2 SYDVKM. J was trimmed by 6 bases and V by 8 bases; bases with no gene match: 6. This CDR3 contains 12 residues. This chain's CDR3 is CASGLTGSEAFF. In nucleotides, the CDR3 is TGTGCCAGCGGCCTGACAGGGTCTGAAGCTTTCTTT.

The rearrangement uses TRBV28 and TRBJ2-3; maybe TRBD2 (6 bases). Trimming cost V 7 bases and J 3 bases, with 14 bases left between them. From germline, CDR1 is MDHEN and CDR2 SYDVKM. This CDR3 is built from 14 residues. The CDR3: CASTPGGLTDTQYF. The CDR3 bases are TGTGCCAGCACCCCCGGAGGGTTAACAGATACGCAGTATTTT.

The chain uses TRBV29-1 and TRBJ1-1, with D hard to call. The CDR3 length is 12 residues. Trimming stripped 6 bases from V and 3 bases from J, with 11 bases between. Looked up from germline, CDR1 is SQVTM and CDR2 is ANQGSEA. The CDR3 here is CSVGLFDTEAFF. CDR3 bases: TGCAGCGTGGGCCTGTTTGACACTGAAGCTTTCTTT.

The chain joins TRBV27 to TRBJ2-7, with 7 bases aligning to TRBD1. Germline V CDR1 and CDR2: MNHEY, SMNVEV (reference sequence). This CDR3 contains 14 residues. The ends lost 8 bases at V and 2 bases at J; junction bases unmatched: 9. CDR3 protein: CASGVRQGPYEQYF. CDR3 nucleotides: TGTGCCAGCGGGGTAAGACAGGGTCCCTACGAGCAGTACTTC.

The chain employs TRBV28 and TRBJ1-3; the D is unclear. The germline V and J ends were trimmed by 8 bases and 2 bases, with 7 bases remaining between them. Germline values: CDR1 MDHEN, CDR2 SYDVKM. The CDR3 runs to 12 residues. CDR3 bases: TGTGCCAGCGGGGTACCTGGAAACACCATATATTTT. This translates into CASGVPGNTIYF.

This chain uses TRBV5-4 with TRBJ2-7, with 7 positions matching TRBD1. The V gene's germline CDR1 is SGHNT and CDR2 YYREEE (reference sequence). Trimming removed 2 bases from V and 1 base from J; junction bases left unmatched: 6. The CDR3 is 15 residues long. CDR3 protein: CASSLQGLSSYEQYF. In DNA, the CDR3 is TGTGCCAGCAGCTTACAGGGGCTCAGTTCCTACGAGCAGTACTTC. The full variable domain, with the rest looked up from reference TRBV5-4 and TRBJ2-7, is ETGVTQSPTHLIKTRGQQVTLRCSSQSGHNTVSWYQQALGQGPQFIFQYYREEENGRGNFPPRFSGLQFPNYSSELNVNALELDDSALYLCASSLQGLSSYEQYFGPGTRLTVT.

As DNA, the CDR3 is TGTGCCAGCTCACTTTACGGGGAAGAGACCCAGTACTTC. Translating it yields CASSLYGEETQYF. The V and J genes are TRBV18 and TRBJ2-5; D perhaps matches TRBD2 (5 bases). The germline V and J ends were trimmed by 4 bases and 3 bases, with 9 bases remaining between them. The CDR3 has 13 amino acids. Germline V gene lookup returns CDR1 KGHSH and CDR2 LQKENI.